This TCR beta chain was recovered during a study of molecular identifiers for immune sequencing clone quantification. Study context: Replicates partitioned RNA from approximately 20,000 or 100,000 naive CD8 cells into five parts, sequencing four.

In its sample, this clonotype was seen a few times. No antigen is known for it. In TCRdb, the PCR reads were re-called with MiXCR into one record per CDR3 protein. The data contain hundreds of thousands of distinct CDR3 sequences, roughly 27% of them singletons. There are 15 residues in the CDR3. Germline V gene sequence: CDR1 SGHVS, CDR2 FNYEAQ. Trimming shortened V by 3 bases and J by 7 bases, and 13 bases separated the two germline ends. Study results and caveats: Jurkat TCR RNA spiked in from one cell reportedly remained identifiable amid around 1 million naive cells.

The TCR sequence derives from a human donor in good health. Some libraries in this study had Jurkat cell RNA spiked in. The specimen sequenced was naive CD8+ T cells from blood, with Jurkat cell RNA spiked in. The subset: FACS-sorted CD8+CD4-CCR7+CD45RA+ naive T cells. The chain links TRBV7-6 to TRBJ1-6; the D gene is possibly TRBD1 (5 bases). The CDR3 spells CASSFPVGVNSPLHF. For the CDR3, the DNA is TGTGCCAGCAGCTTTCCCGTAGGGGTGAATTCACCCCTCCACTTT.